This entry is about one TCR beta chain. The V gene's germline CDR1 is LNHDA and CDR2 SQIVND (reference sequence). The germline V and J ends were trimmed by 3 bases and 0 bases, with 11 bases remaining between them. There are 15 residues in the CDR3. The entry originates in a study of blood T cell repertoires in COVID-19. Repertoires were generated with immunoSEQ multiplex PCR, while TCRdb's copy carries only in-frame clones and drops some. The sample yields approximately 89,000 clones, over 65% seen once. The V call is TRBV19, the J call TRBJ1-2; no definite D call. The specimen was peripheral blood. This sequence originates from a woman aged 65 to 85 with acute or convalescent COVID-19. In DNA, the CDR3 is TGTGCCAGTAGTATCGAACAGACCTCTAACTATGGCTACACCTTC. Protein product: CASSIEQTSNYGYTF.